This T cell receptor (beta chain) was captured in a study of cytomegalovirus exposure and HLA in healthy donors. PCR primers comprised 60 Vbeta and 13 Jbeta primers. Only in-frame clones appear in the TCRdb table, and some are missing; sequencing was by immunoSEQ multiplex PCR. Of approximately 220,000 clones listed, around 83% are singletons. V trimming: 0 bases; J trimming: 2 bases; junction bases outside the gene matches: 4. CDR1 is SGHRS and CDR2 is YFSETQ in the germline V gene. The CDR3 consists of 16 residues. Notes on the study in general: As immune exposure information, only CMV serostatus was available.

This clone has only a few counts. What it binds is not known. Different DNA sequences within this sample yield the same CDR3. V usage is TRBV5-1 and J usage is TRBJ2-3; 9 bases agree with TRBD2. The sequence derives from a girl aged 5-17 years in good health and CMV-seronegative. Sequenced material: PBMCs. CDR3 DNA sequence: TGCGCCAGCAGCTTGGAACTAGCGGGCCCCACAGATACGCAGTATTTT. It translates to CASSLELAGPTDTQYF.